Listed below are T cell receptor beta chains from one sample, sequenced in a study of cytomegalovirus exposure and HLA in healthy donors. The protocol was immunoSEQ multiplex PCR, while the TCRdb copy is restricted to in-frame clones and leaves out a portion. The repertoire has more than 55,000 clones, roughly 87% of them found once; the top ten carry about 15%. The source material was PBMCs. The receptors stem from a woman younger than 35 in good health and CMV-seronegative. Each CDR3 is given with its conserved first and last residue. D genes are given only for firm matches. Expanded clones are given a class, and other clones once, few, many or no size at all.

D: TRBD1
J: TRBJ1-2
V: TRBV6-1
length: 14
size: NA
CDR3: CASNRDRINYGYTF
DNA: TGTGCCAGCAATAGGGACAGGATCAACTATGGCTACACCTTC

D: TRBD2
J: TRBJ2-1
V: TRBV30
length: 17
size: NA
CDR3: CAWSPTSGGAPPGEQFF
DNA: TGTGCCTGGAGTCCGACTAGCGGGGGGGCCCCACCGGGGGAGCAGTTCTTC

D: TRBD1
J: TRBJ1-2
V: TRBV5-1
length: 17
size: once
CDR3: CASSYLPRDRANYGYTF
DNA: TGCGCCAGCAGCTACCTGCCCCGGGACAGGGCTAACTATGGCTACACCTTC

D: NA
J: TRBJ2-7
V: TRBV15
length: 15
size: NA
CDR3: CATSRDLGPAYEQYF
DNA: TGTGCCACCAGCAGAGATCTGGGCCCCGCCTACGAGCAGTACTTC

D: TRBD1
J: TRBJ1-1
V: TRBV6-1
length: 13
size: few
CDR3: CASSGSGQGVAFF
DNA: TGTGCCAGCAGTGGGTCGGGACAGGGAGTGGCTTTCTTT

D: TRBD1
J: TRBJ2-7
V: TRBV19
length: 15
size: NA
CDR3: CASSSLTGAPYEQYF
DNA: TGTGCCAGTAGTTCTTTGACAGGGGCCCCCTACGAGCAGTACTTC

D: TRBD1
J: TRBJ1-2
V: TRBV29-1
length: 13
size: NA
CDR3: CSVTDRESYGYTF
DNA: TGCAGCGTCACCGACAGGGAAAGCTATGGCTACACCTTC

D: TRBD1
J: TRBJ1-4
V: TRBV29-1
length: 14
size: NA
CDR3: CSVESGTDNEKLFF
DNA: TGCAGCGTTGAATCCGGGACAGACAATGAAAAACTGTTTTTT

D: NA
J: TRBJ2-3
V: TRBV5-1
length: 14
size: NA
CDR3: CASRLGGATDTQYF
DNA: TGCGCCAGCAGGTTAGGGGGGGCCACAGATACGCAGTATTTT

D: TRBD1
J: TRBJ2-3
V: TRBV5-1
length: 15
size: NA
CDR3: CASSAHDRGTDTQYF
DNA: TGCGCCAGCAGCGCGCACGACAGGGGCACAGATACGCAGTATTTT

D: TRBD2
J: TRBJ2-1
V: TRBV4-1
length: 17
size: NA
CDR3: CASSQVGSGRLINEQFF
DNA: TGCGCCAGCAGCCAAGTGGGGAGCGGGAGGCTTATCAATGAGCAGTTCTTC

D: NA
J: TRBJ1-2
V: TRBV14
length: 13
size: NA
CDR3: CASSQDYGDGYTF
DNA: TGTGCCAGCAGCCAAGATTACGGAGATGGCTACACCTTC

D: NA
J: TRBJ2-5
V: TRBV10-3
length: 14
size: NA
CDR3: CAISEGDYQETQYF
DNA: TGTGCCATCAGTGAGGGGGACTACCAAGAGACCCAGTACTTC

D: TRBD2
J: TRBJ2-7
V: TRBV7-2
length: 17
size: NA
CDR3: CASSLKGLAGSTYEQYF
DNA: TGTGCCAGCAGCTTAAAGGGACTAGCGGGGTCTACCTACGAGCAGTACTTC

D: NA
J: TRBJ2-3
V: TRBV6-6
length: 11
size: NA
CDR3: CASSGADTQYF
DNA: TGTGCCAGCAGTGGAGCAGATACGCAGTATTTT

D: NA
J: TRBJ2-7
V: TRBV29-1
length: 13
size: NA
CDR3: CSVARGSSYEQYF
DNA: TGCAGCGTCGCAAGAGGGAGCTCCTACGAGCAGTACTTC

D: TRBD2
J: TRBJ2-1
V: TRBV7-2
length: 13
size: NA
CDR3: CASSLGREGERFF
DNA: TGTGCCAGCAGCTTGGGCAGGGAGGGCGAGCGGTTCTTC

D: NA
J: TRBJ2-3
V: TRBV5-5
length: 15
size: NA
CDR3: CASSSDRGSTDTQYF
DNA: TGTGCCAGCAGCTCCGACCGGGGTAGCACAGATACGCAGTATTTT

D: TRBD2
J: TRBJ2-5
V: TRBV12-5
length: 15
size: NA
CDR3: CASGFGLAGRETQYF
DNA: TGTGCTAGTGGCTTCGGACTAGCGGGTAGAGAGACCCAGTACTTC

D: NA
J: TRBJ1-1
V: TRBV27
length: 13
size: NA
CDR3: CASSKTPNTEAFF
DNA: TGTGCCAGCAGTAAGACACCGAACACTGAAGCTTTCTTT

D: TRBD2
J: TRBJ2-1
V: TRBV4-2
length: 16
size: NA
CDR3: CASSQAVTAGANEQFF
DNA: TGTGCCAGCAGCCAGGCTGTAACAGCGGGAGCCAATGAGCAGTTCTTC

D: NA
J: TRBJ2-2
V: TRBV9
length: 13
size: NA
CDR3: CASSVDITGELFF
DNA: TGTGCCAGCAGCGTAGACATCACCGGGGAGCTGTTTTTT

D: TRBD2
J: TRBJ2-1
V: TRBV5-4
length: 15
size: NA
CDR3: CASSLAGASYNEQFF
DNA: TGTGCCAGCAGTTTAGCGGGAGCATCCTACAATGAGCAGTTCTTC

D: TRBD1
J: TRBJ2-7
V: TRBV6-1
length: 15
size: NA
CDR3: CASSGRDRAVYEQYF
DNA: TGTGCCAGCAGTGGCCGGGACAGGGCAGTCTACGAGCAGTACTTC

D: TRBD1
J: TRBJ2-2
V: TRBV15
length: 16
size: NA
CDR3: CATSSGQGAGGGELFF
DNA: TGTGCCACCAGCAGCGGACAGGGGGCCGGCGGCGGGGAGCTGTTTTTT

D: TRBD1
J: TRBJ2-1
V: TRBV12-5
length: 14
size: NA
CDR3: CASGLGTGFNEQFF
DNA: TGTGCTAGTGGTCTCGGGACAGGGTTCAATGAGCAGTTCTTC

D: NA
J: TRBJ1-3
V: TRBV5-5
length: 15
size: NA
CDR3: CASSLYQGSGNTIYF
DNA: TGTGCCAGCAGCTTGTACCAGGGCTCTGGAAACACCATATATTTT

D: NA
J: TRBJ2-2
V: TRBV7-3
length: 14
size: NA
CDR3: CASSLGGRDGELFF
DNA: TGTGCCAGCAGCTTAGGGGGGAGAGACGGGGAGCTGTTTTTT

D: TRBD1
J: TRBJ2-7
V: TRBV5-8
length: 13
size: NA
CDR3: CASTKGQGGEQYF
DNA: TGTGCCAGCACCAAGGGACAGGGGGGCGAGCAGTACTTC

D: NA
J: TRBJ2-1
V: TRBV7-9
length: 15
size: few
CDR3: CASSFPRRLGNEQFF
DNA: TGTGCCAGCAGCTTCCCCCGCCGACTGGGCAATGAGCAGTTCTTC

D: TRBD1
J: TRBJ2-5
V: TRBV25-1
length: 17
size: NA
CDR3: CASSAPQMTGGDETQYF
DNA: TGTGCCAGCAGTGCCCCTCAAATGACAGGGGGCGATGAGACCCAGTACTTC

D: NA
J: TRBJ2-2
V: TRBV28
length: 13
size: NA
CDR3: CASSSELTGELFF
DNA: TGTGCCAGCAGTTCTGAGTTGACCGGGGAGCTGTTTTTT

D: TRBD1
J: TRBJ2-7
V: TRBV7-6
length: 15
size: NA
CDR3: CASSLWGTGTYEQYF
DNA: TGTGCCAGCAGCTTATGGGGGACAGGGACCTACGAGCAGTACTTC

D: NA
J: TRBJ2-3
V: TRBV4-1
length: 17
size: NA
CDR3: CASSQGLQGPSTDTQYF
DNA: TGCGCCAGCAGCCAAGGACTACAGGGACCTAGCACAGATACGCAGTATTTT

D: NA
J: TRBJ1-2
V: TRBV10-3
length: 11
size: once
CDR3: CAISDSRGYTF
DNA: TGTGCCATCAGTGATTCGCGTGGCTACACCTTC

D: NA
J: TRBJ2-5
V: TRBV9
length: 16
size: NA
CDR3: CASSVAGSVGQETQYF
DNA: TGTGCCAGCAGCGTAGCAGGGTCAGTAGGACAAGAGACCCAGTACTTC

D: TRBD2
J: TRBJ2-1
V: TRBV4-2
length: 15
size: NA
CDR3: CASSRFSGRGNEQFF
DNA: TGTGCCAGCAGCCGTTTTAGCGGGAGGGGGAATGAGCAGTTCTTC

D: TRBD1
J: TRBJ1-1
V: TRBV28
length: 17
size: NA
CDR3: CASSPRQGAIMNTEAFF
DNA: TGTGCCAGCAGCCCGAGACAGGGGGCTATCATGAACACTGAAGCTTTCTTT

D: TRBD1
J: TRBJ1-5
V: TRBV28
length: 14
size: NA
CDR3: CATMETGKFQPQHF
DNA: TGTGCCACCATGGAGACAGGGAAGTTTCAGCCCCAGCATTTT

D: TRBD1
J: TRBJ1-2
V: TRBV7-9
length: 17
size: NA
CDR3: CASSLPGQGRANYGYTF
DNA: TGTGCCAGCAGCTTACCGGGACAGGGCAGAGCTAACTATGGCTACACCTTC

D: NA
J: TRBJ1-5
V: TRBV7-2
length: 14
size: NA
CDR3: CASSSGGVNQPQHF
DNA: TGTGCCAGCAGTTCTGGGGGGGTTAATCAGCCCCAGCATTTT

D: NA
J: TRBJ1-3
V: TRBV4-3
length: 16
size: NA
CDR3: CASSQDWAIGGNTIYF
DNA: TGCGCCAGCAGCCAAGATTGGGCCATAGGTGGAAACACCATATATTTT

D: NA
J: TRBJ2-7
V: TRBV7-9
length: 15
size: NA
CDR3: CASSTTGTPGDEQYF
DNA: TGTGCCAGCAGCACAACCGGGACGCCGGGAGACGAGCAGTACTTC

D: TRBD2
J: TRBJ2-7
V: TRBV6-5
length: 14
size: once
CDR3: CASSYAGLAGEQYF
DNA: TGTGCCAGCAGTTACGCTGGACTAGCGGGAGAGCAGTACTTC

D: NA
J: TRBJ2-7
V: TRBV2
length: 12
size: NA
CDR3: CASVGGPYEQYF
DNA: TGTGCCAGCGTGGGGGGACCTTACGAGCAGTACTTC

D: TRBD2
J: TRBJ2-5
V: TRBV18
length: 17
size: NA
CDR3: CASSPRRLAGFLETQYF
DNA: TGTGCCAGCTCACCCAGGAGACTAGCGGGATTTTTGGAGACCCAGTACTTC

D: NA
J: TRBJ2-7
V: TRBV30
length: 10
size: NA
CDR3: CAWSKAGMHF
DNA: TGTGCCTGGAGTAAGGCAGGAATGCACTTC

D: TRBD2
J: TRBJ2-3
V: TRBV4-2
length: 16
size: NA
CDR3: CASSLTSGGDTDTQYF
DNA: TGTGCCAGCAGCCTCACAAGCGGGGGCGACACAGATACGCAGTATTTT

D: NA
J: TRBJ2-3
V: TRBV28
length: 15
size: NA
CDR3: CASSSGDGGFDTQYF
DNA: TGTGCCAGCAGTTCGGGGGACGGCGGCTTCGATACGCAGTATTTT

D: NA
J: TRBJ1-1
V: TRBV30
length: 13
size: NA
CDR3: CAWSAGGTTEAFF
DNA: TGTGCCTGGAGTGCCGGGGGAACTACTGAAGCTTTCTTT

D: TRBD1
J: TRBJ2-1
V: TRBV11-3
length: 13
size: NA
CDR3: CASSSDRDNEQFF
DNA: TGTGCCAGCAGCTCCGACAGGGATAATGAGCAGTTCTTC

D: TRBD1
J: TRBJ2-3
V: TRBV6-5
length: 15
size: NA
CDR3: CASCRTGPDTDTQYF
DNA: TGTGCCAGCTGCCGGACAGGGCCCGACACAGATACGCAGTATTTT

D: TRBD1
J: TRBJ2-2
V: TRBV5-1
length: 15
size: NA
CDR3: CASSLEQGYTGELFF
DNA: TGCGCCAGCAGCTTAGAACAGGGGTACACCGGGGAGCTGTTTTTT

D: TRBD2
J: TRBJ2-3
V: TRBV5-1
length: 17
size: NA
CDR3: CASSPGPSGSSTDTQYF
DNA: TGCGCCAGCAGCCCCGGCCCCAGCGGGAGTAGCACAGATACGCAGTATTTT

D: NA
J: TRBJ1-1
V: TRBV29-1
length: 11
size: NA
CDR3: CSVVPDTEAFF
DNA: TGCAGCGTTGTCCCTGACACTGAAGCTTTCTTT

D: NA
J: TRBJ1-3
V: TRBV30
length: 15
size: NA
CDR3: CAWSVVSSSGNTIYF
DNA: TGTGCCTGGAGTGTAGTTTCGAGCTCTGGAAACACCATATATTTT

D: NA
J: TRBJ2-3
V: TRBV14
length: 15
size: NA
CDR3: CASSQVHRSTDTQYF
DNA: TGTGCCAGCAGCCAAGTGCACAGAAGCACAGATACGCAGTATTTT